This T cell receptor (beta chain) is from a study of patients and donors after allogeneic stem cell transplantation. Trimming removed 2 bases from V and 1 base from J, with 20 bases in between. The CDR3 consists of 19 residues. Per germline, CDR1 MNHEY and CDR2 SVGAGI. Each CDR3 protein is one row after TCRdb ran MiXCR on the RT-PCR reads. The sample carries approximately 210,000 distinct CDR3 sequences, 40% to 45% recorded once. The chain recombines TRBV6-5 with TRBJ2-2; tentatively, D is TRBD1 (7 bases). This TCR came from a human donor who was either an allogeneic HSCT recipient or a stem cell or donor lymphocyte infusion donor (not recorded which). It is not recorded whose cells these are; they may come from a transplant donor. The sequenced sample was blood, either unsorted or a sorted T cell fraction (not recorded which). The CDR3 sequence: CASSYDAGGKLWNTGELFF. The CDR3 DNA reads TGTGCCAGCAGTTACGATGCAGGGGGGAAGCTGTGGAACACCGGGGAGCTGTTTTTT.